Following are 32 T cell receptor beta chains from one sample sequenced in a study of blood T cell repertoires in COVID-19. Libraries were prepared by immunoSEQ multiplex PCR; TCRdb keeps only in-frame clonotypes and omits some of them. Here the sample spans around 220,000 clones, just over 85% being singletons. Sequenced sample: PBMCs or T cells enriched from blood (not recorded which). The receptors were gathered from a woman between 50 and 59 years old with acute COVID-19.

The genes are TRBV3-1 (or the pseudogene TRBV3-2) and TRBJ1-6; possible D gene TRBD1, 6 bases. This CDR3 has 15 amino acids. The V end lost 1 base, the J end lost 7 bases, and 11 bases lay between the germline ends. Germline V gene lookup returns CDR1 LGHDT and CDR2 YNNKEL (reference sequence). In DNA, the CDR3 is TGTGCCAGCAGCCAAGCGTGGGGGCGGAATTCACCCCTCCACTTT. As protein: CASSQAWGRNSPLHF.

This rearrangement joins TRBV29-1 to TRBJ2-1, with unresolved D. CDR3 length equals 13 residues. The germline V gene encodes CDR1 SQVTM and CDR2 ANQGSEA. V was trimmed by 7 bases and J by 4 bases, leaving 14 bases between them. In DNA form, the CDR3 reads TGCAGCGATTCACCACAGCATTACAATGAGCAGTTCTTC. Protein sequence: CSDSPQHYNEQFF.

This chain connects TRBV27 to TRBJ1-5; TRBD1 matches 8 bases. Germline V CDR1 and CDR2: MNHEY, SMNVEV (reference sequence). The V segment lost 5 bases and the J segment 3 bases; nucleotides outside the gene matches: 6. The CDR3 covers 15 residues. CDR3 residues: CASSPGTGFNQPQHF. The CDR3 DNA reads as TGTGCCAGCAGTCCCGGGACAGGCTTCAATCAGCCCCAGCATTTT.

CDR3 DNA sequence: TGTGCTAGTGGTCCCGGGACTAGCGGGAACACCGGGGAGCTGTTTTTT. Translation gives CASGPGTSGNTGELFF. The V gene is TRBV12-5, the J gene TRBJ2-2; the match to TRBD2 covers 11 bases. J was trimmed by 1 base and V by 5 bases; bases with no gene match: 3. Germline CDR1 LGHNT, CDR2 FRNRAP. The CDR3 sequence is 16 residues long.

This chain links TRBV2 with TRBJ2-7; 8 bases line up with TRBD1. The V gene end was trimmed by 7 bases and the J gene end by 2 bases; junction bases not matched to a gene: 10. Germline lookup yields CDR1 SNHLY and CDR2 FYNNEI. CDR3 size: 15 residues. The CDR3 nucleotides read TGTGCCAGCAACCCAAGGACAGGGTCCCCCTACGAGCAGTACTTC. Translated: CASNPRTGSPYEQYF.

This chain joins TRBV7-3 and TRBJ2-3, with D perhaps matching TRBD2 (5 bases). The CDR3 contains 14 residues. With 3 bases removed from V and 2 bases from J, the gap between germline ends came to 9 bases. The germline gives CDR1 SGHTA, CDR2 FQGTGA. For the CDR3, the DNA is TGTGCCAGCAGCTTTGGCGGGTTCACAGATACGCAGTATTTT. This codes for CASSFGGFTDTQYF.

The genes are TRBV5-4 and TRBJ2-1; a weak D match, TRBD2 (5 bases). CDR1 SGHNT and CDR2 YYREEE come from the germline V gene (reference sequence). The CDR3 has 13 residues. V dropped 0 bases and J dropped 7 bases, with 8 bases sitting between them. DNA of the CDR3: TGTGCCAGCAGCTTGGGGACTCGTAATGAGCAGTTCTTC. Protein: CASSLGTRNEQFF.

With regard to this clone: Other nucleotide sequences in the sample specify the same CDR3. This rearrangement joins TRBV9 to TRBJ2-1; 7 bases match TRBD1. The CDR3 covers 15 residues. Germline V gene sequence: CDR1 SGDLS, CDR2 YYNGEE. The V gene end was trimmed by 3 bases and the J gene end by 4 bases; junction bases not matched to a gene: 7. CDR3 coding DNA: TGTGCCAGCAGCGCCCGGGACAGAGCTTACAATGAGCAGTTCTTC. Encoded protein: CASSARDRAYNEQFF.

This CDR3 is CASSLGVGGHQETQYF. The CDR3 DNA reads TGTGCCAGCAGCTTGGGAGTCGGGGGACACCAAGAGACCCAGTACTTC. The rearrangement joins TRBV5-5 to TRBJ2-5, with D maybe TRBD2 (6 bases). V was trimmed by 0 bases and J by 0 bases, leaving 12 bases between them. Germline CDR1 reads SGHKS; CDR2 reads YYEKEE (reference sequence). The CDR3 is made up of 16 amino acids.

The CDR3 sequence: CASSTEPLPVYNEQFF. CDR3 sequence (DNA): TGTGCCAGCAGCACGGAGCCCCTTCCGGTGTACAATGAGCAGTTCTTC. The chain is built from TRBV5-5 and TRBJ2-1; unclear D gene. The CDR3 consists of 16 residues. V was cut by 4 bases and J by 4 bases, with 18 bases left in between. CDR1 and CDR2 (germline): SGHKS, YYEKEE (reference sequence).

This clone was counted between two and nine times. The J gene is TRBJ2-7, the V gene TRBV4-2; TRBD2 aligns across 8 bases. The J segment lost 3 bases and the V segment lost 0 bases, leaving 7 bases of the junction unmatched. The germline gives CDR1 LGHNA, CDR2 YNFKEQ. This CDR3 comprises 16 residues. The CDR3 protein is CASSQDQTSGFYEQYF. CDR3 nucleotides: TGTGCCAGCAGCCAAGATCAAACTAGCGGTTTCTACGAGCAGTACTTC.

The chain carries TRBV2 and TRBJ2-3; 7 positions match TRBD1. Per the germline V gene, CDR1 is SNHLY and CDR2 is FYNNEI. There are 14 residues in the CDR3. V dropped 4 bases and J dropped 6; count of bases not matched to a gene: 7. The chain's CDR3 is CASSARDRWDTQYF. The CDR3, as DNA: TGTGCCAGCAGTGCCCGGGACAGATGGGATACGCAGTATTTT.

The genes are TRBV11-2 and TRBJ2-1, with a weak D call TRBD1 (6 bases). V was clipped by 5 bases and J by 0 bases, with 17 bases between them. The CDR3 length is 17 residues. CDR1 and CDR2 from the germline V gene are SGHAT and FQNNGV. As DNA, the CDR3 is TGTGCCAGCAGCGAAGGGGCTGCAGGGGCCTCCTACAATGAGCAGTTCTTC. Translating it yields CASSEGAAGASYNEQFF.

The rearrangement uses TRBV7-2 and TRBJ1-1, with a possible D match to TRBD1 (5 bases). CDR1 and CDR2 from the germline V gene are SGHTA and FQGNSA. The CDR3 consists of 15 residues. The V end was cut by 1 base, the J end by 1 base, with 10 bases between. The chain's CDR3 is CASSLVGHGNTEAFF. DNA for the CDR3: TGTGCCAGCAGCTTAGTCGGACACGGGAACACTGAAGCTTTCTTT. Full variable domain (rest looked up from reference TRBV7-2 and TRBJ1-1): GAGVSQSPSNKVTEKGKDVELRCDPISGHTALYWYRQSLGQGLEFLIYFQGNSAPDKSGLPSDRFSAERTGGSVSTLTIQRTQQEDSAVYLCASSLVGHGNTEAFFGQGTRLTVV.

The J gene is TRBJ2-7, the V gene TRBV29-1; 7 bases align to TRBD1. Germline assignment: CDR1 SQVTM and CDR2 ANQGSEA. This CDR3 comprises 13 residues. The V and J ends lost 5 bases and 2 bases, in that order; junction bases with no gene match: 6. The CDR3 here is CSVRRTGPYEQYF. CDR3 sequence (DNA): TGCAGCGTTCGCCGGACAGGTCCCTACGAGCAGTACTTC.

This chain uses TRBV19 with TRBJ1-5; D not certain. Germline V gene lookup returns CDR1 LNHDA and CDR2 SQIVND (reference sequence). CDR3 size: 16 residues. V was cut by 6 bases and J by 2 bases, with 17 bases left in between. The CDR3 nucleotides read TGTGCCAGTAGCCCAGTATGGGAGGGTGGCAATCAGCCCCAGCATTTT. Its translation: CASSPVWEGGNQPQHF.

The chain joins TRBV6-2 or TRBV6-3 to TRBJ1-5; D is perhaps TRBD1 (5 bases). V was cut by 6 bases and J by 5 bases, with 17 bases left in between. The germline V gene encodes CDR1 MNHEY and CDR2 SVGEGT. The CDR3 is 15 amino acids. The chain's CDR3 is CASSRLTRGDQPQHF. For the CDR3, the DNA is TGTGCCAGCAGCCGACTCACGCGGGGGGATCAGCCCCAGCATTTT.

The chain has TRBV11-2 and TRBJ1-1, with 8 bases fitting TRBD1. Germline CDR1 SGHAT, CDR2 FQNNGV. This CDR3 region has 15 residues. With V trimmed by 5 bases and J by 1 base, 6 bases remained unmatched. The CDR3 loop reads CASSIPGTGNTEAFF. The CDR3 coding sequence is TGTGCCAGCAGCATACCCGGGACAGGGAACACTGAAGCTTTCTTT.

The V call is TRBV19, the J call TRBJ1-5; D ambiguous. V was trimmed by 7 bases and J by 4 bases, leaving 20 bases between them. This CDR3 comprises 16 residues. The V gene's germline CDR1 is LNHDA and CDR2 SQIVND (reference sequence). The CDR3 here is CASTPGGKGLNQPQHF. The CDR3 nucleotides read TGTGCCAGTACCCCCGGAGGCAAAGGTTTGAATCAGCCCCAGCATTTT.

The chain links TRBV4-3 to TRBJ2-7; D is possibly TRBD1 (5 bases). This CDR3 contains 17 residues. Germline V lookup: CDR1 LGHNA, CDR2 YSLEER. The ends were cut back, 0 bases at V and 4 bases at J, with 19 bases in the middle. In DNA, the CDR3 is TGCGCCAGCAGCCAAGAGTTTTCGAGGACACCCAGGTACGAGCAGTACTTC. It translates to CASSQEFSRTPRYEQYF.

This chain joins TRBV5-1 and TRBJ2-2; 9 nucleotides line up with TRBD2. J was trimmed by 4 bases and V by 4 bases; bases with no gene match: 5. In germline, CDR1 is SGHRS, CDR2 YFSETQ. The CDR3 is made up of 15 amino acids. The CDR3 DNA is TGCGCCAGCAGCGACGGGACTAGCAGCACCGGGGAGCTGTTTTTT. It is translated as CASSDGTSSTGELFF.

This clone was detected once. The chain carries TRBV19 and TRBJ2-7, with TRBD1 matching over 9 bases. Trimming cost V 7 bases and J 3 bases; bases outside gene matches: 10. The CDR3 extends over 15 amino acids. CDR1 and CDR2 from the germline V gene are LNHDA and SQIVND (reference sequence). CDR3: CASKETGTGIYEQYF. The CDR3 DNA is TGTGCCAGTAAGGAGACCGGGACAGGGATCTACGAGCAGTACTTC.

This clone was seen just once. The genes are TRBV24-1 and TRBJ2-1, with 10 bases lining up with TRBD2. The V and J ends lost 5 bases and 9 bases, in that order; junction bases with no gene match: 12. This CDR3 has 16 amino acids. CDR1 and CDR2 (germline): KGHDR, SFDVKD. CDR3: CATSAPQLAGVAEQFF. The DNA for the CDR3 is TGTGCCACCAGTGCCCCACAGCTAGCGGGAGTAGCTGAGCAGTTCTTC.

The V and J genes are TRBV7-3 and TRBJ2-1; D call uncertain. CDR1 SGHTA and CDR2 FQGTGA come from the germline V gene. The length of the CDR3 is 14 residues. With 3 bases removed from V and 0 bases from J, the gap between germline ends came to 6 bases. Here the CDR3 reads CASSFVPSYNEQFF. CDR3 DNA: TGTGCCAGCAGCTTCGTCCCCTCCTACAATGAGCAGTTCTTC.

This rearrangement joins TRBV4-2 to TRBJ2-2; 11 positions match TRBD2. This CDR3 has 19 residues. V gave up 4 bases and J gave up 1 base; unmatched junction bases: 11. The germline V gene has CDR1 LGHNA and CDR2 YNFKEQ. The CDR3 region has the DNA TGTGCCAGCAGCCCAGGTCTAGCGGGAGGCTATATGAACACCGGGGAGCTGTTTTTT. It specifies CASSPGLAGGYMNTGELFF.

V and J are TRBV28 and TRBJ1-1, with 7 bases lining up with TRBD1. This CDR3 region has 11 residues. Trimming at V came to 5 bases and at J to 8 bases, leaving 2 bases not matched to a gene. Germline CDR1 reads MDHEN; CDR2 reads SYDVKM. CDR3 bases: TGTGCCAGCAGTCGACAGGGCGAAGCTTTCTTT. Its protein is CASSRQGEAFF.

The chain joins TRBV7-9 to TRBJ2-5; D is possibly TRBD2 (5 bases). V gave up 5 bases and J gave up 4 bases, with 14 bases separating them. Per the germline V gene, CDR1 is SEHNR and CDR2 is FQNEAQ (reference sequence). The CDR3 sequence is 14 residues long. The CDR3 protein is CASSPTSLGETQYF. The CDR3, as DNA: TGTGCCAGCAGCCCCACTAGTTTAGGAGAGACCCAGTACTTC. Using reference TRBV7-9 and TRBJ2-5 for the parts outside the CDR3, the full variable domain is DTGVSQNPRHKITKRGQNVTFRCDPISEHNRLYWYRQTLGQGPEFLTYFQNEAQLEKSRLLSDRFSAERPKGSFSTLEIQRTEQGDSAMYLCASSPTSLGETQYFGPGTRLLVL.

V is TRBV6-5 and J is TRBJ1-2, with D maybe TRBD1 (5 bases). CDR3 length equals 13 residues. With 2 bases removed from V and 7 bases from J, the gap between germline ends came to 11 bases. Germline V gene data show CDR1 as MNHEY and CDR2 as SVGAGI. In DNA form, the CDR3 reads TGTGCCAGCAGTTACCTGGGGACTCCTGGCTACACCTTC. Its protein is CASSYLGTPGYTF.

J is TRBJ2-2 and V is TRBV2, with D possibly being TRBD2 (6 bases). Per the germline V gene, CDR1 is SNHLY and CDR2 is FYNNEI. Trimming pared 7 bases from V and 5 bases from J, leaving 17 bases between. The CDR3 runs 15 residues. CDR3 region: CASKFGRMETGELFF. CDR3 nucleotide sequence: TGTGCCAGCAAGTTCGGGAGAATGGAAACCGGGGAGCTGTTTTTT.

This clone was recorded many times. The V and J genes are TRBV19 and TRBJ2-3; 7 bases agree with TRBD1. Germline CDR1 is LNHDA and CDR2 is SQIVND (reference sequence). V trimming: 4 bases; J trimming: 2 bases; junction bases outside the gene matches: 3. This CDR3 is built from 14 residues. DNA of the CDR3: TGTGCCAGTAGTACGGGACAGCTCACAGATACGCAGTATTTT. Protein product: CASSTGQLTDTQYF.

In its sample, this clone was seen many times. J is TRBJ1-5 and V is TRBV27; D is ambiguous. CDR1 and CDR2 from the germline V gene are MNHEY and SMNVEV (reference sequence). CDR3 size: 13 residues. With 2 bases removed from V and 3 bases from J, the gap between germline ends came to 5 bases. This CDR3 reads CASSLQYNQPQHF. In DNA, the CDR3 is TGTGCCAGCAGTTTACAGTACAATCAGCCCCAGCATTTT.

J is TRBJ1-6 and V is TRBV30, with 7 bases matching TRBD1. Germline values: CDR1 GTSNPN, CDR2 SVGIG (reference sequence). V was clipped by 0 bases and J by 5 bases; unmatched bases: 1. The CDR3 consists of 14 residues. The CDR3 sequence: CAWSVGGHNSPLHF. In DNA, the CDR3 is TGTGCCTGGAGTGTAGGGGGCCATAATTCACCCCTCCACTTT.